The T cell receptor beta chain under discussion was sequenced for a study of T cell repertoires in cytomegalovirus infection. Per germline, CDR1 MNHNS and CDR2 SASEGT. This CDR3 has 12 residues. Trimming removed 5 bases from V and 9 bases from J, with 11 bases in between. TCRdb ran MiXCR on the reads and lists one entry per CDR3 protein. The table has 510,000 or so distinct CDR3 sequences, around a quarter seen once; the top ten hold less than 15%. Sequenced material: PBMCs. This rearrangement joins TRBV6-1 to TRBJ2-1; D call uncertain. The sequence was obtained from a human donor in good health (CMV status not recorded). Some clones in this sample may be carry-over from other donors' samples. CDR3 sequence: CASSTSGFEQFF. In DNA form, the CDR3 reads TGTGCCAGCAGTACCTCGGGCTTTGAGCAGTTCTTC.